This T cell receptor (beta chain) was retrieved from a study of T cells in localized non-small cell lung cancer (dated by TCRdb to about 2020). Context from the whole study: The study analyzed T cell repertoires of 236 early-stage NSCLC patients, comparing tumors and uninvolved tumor-adjacent lungs. All 220 or so NSCLC patients in the cohort were treatment-naive and had localized lung tumors that were resected. A mean age of approximately 70 years was recorded for the NSCLC patients, of whom approximately 130 were male and 85 to 110 were female. Study-wide findings and limitations: Because multi-region tumor sequencing was not done, intratumor heterogeneity could not be ruled out. Higher T cell density in blood was associated with longer overall survival, whereas higher clonality in adjacent lung was associated with shorter survival. Of the top 100 tumor clones, a median of roughly 53 were detected in paired uninvolved adjacent lung; around 27 were also among that lung's top 100. Because the study design was exploratory, TCR variables were selected using unadjusted p-values without false-discovery rate correction. The highest T cell clonality was observed in uninvolved tumor-adjacent lung, where clonality exceeded that of tumor, suggesting that antigenic responses were more focused in uninvolved tumor-adjacent lung.

Trimming takes 4 bases off V and 8 bases off J; junction bases not matched to a gene: 7. Spanning cysteine to phenylalanine, the CDR3 consists of 14 amino acids. The retained sequence is limited to the CDR3, 42 bases, with the frame set at the first base. Via the germline V gene, CDR1 is MGHRA and CDR2 YSYEKL. At diagnosis, peripheral blood, uninvolved tumor-adjacent lung and tumor were collected and stored as a combination of fresh-frozen and FFPE material. Blood samples were analyzed as peripheral blood mononuclear cells for TCR repertoire profiling. A word on this clone: Its antigen has not been determined. The input lacks base qualities; no much larger clone sits a single base away.

The immunoSEQ Assay was used to sequence TCR beta CDR3 regions from DNA. Processing in the source paper ran as follows. T cell density was computed as TCR beta template counts normalized to usable DNA estimated by amplifying housekeeping genes. Using the preseqR package, richness was estimated by extrapolating to 120,000 templates for tissue samples and 400,000 templates for PBMC samples. Clonality was taken to be one minus Pielou's evenness. Differential abundance testing on productive amino-acid clonotypes, with a minimum total count of 5 and an alpha of 0.1, was used to identify tissue-enriched TCRs. Repertoire overlap between compartments was quantified with the Jaccard Index and Morisita Overlap Index. GLIPH grouped TCR beta CDR3s together with public tetramer-defined viral CDR3s, and a viral motif had to include at least three viral sequences and show V-gene enrichment. TCRdb retrieved this table from immuneACCESS and kept in-frame rearrangements only. Not all clones are present; in checked studies, unresolved V genes account for under half, and no reason is known for the remainder. V, J and clone size are those of that table, while D and trimming were read from the DNA. The sample has around 140,000 clones on record, 70% to 90% of them singletons. In total, the top ten clones hold about 1.5% of the sample.

The sequences come from peripheral blood, collected before any cancer treatment. This receptor was obtained from a female donor over 55 with stage I lung adenocarcinoma. This chain is built from TRBV4-1 and TRBJ2-4, and TRBD2 matches 8 of the central bases. The CDR3 protein: CASSRRLAFDIQYF. The DNA sequence follows: TGCGCCAGCAGCCGACGACTAGCGTTCGACATTCAGTACTTC.